This T cell receptor (beta chain) was retrieved from a study of T cell repertoires in cytomegalovirus infection. Turning to this clonotype: Its antigen is not known.

Germline CDR1 and CDR2: DFQATT and SNEGSKA (reference sequence). The V end was cut by 8 bases, the J end by 7 bases, with 14 bases between. The CDR3 runs 11 residues. Points from the study as a whole: Based on cumulative public TCR beta family frequency, carriers of CMV plus the relevant HLA were identified.

TCRdb redid the calling of the reads with MiXCR, one entry per CDR3 protein. The table records some 700,000 distinct CDR3 sequences, approximately 40% of them present only once. Sequencing was carried out using PBMCs. This receptor was identified in a human donor in good health (CMV status not recorded). Some clones in this sample may be carry-over from other donors' samples. The chain recombines TRBV20-1 with TRBJ2-5, with a possible D match to TRBD2 (5 bases). The DNA for the CDR3 is TGCAGTTCTGGAGGTCGGTGGACCCAGTACTTC. Residues: CSSGGRWTQYF.